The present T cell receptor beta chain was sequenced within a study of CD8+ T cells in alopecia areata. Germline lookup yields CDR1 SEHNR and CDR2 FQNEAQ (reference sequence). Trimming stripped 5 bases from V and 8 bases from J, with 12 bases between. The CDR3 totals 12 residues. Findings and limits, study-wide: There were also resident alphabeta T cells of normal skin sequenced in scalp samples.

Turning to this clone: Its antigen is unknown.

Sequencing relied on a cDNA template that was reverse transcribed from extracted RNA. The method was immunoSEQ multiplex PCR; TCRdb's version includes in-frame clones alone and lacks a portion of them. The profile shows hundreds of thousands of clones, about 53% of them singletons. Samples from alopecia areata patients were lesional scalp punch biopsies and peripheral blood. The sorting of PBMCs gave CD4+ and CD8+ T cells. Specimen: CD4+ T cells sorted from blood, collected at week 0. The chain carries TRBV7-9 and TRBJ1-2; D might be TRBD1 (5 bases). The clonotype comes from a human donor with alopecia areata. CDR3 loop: CASSRSREGYTF. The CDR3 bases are TGTGCCAGCAGCCGCTCCAGGGAGGGCTACACCTTC.